The 8 T cell receptor beta chains in this list originate from one sample, sequenced in a study of beta chain features in type 1 diabetes. Notes on the study in general: Type 1 diabetes patients showed a moderate but significant shortening of TCRB CDR3s in all four CD4+ subsets.

The isolated RNA, all of it, was reverse transcribed, so expressed TCRB transcripts were what got sequenced. Assay: immunoSEQ multiplex PCR; the TCRdb copy retains only in-frame clones and omits some. This sample yields around 240,000 clones, of which approximately 16% are seen a single time; approximately 0.087% belongs to the top ten. No antigens are known for them. Sequencing input: naive CD4+ T cells from blood. All receptors derive from a young man with type 1 diabetes.

This sequence joins TRBV9 and TRBJ2-5; 9 bases agree with TRBD2. This CDR3 has 14 residues. With 2 bases clipped from V and 2 bases from J, the junction kept 1 base outside the gene matches. Germline V gives CDR1 SGDLS, CDR2 YYNGEE. The CDR3 loop is CASSVLAGQETQYF. The CDR3 nucleotides are TGTGCCAGCAGCGTTCTAGCGGGACAAGAGACCCAGTACTTC.

This clone was picked up a small number of times. The same CDR3 is also encoded by other DNA sequences in this sample. The chain carries TRBV7-2 and TRBJ2-5; D gene uncertain. Germline V gene data show CDR1 as SGHTA and CDR2 as FQGNSA. The CDR3 consists of 11 residues. Trimming removed 2 bases from V and 5 bases from J, with 3 bases in between. CDR3 amino acids: CASSLTETQYF. In nucleotides, the CDR3 is TGTGCCAGCAGCTTAACGGAGACCCAGTACTTC.

CDR3 DNA sequence: TGCGCCAGCACCCTGGGACTAGCGGGAAACACCGGGGAGCTGTTTTTT. Its protein is CASTLGLAGNTGELFF. The chain is built from TRBV5-1 and TRBJ2-2, with TRBD2 identical over 13 bases. J was trimmed by 2 bases and V by 6 bases; bases with no gene match: 4. Germline values: CDR1 SGHRS, CDR2 YFSETQ. The CDR3 length is 16 residues.

This clone came up a few times. The J gene is TRBJ1-5, the V gene TRBV7-2; D unresolved. There are 15 residues in the CDR3. Trimming cost V 3 bases and J 5 bases, with 14 bases left between them. Germline V gene sequence: CDR1 SGHTA, CDR2 FQGNSA. The CDR3: CASSLAQTLYQPQHF. Written as DNA, the CDR3 is TGTGCCAGCAGCTTGGCACAGACCCTTTATCAGCCCCAGCATTTT.

This CDR3 is CASSTRLAYEQFF. The DNA of the CDR3 is TGTGCCAGCAGCACCCGACTAGCCTATGAGCAGTTCTTC. The rearrangement links TRBV9 to TRBJ2-1; 7 bases match TRBD2. CDR3 length: 13 amino acids. The J segment lost 8 bases and the V segment lost 4 bases, leaving 6 bases of the junction unmatched. Germline CDR1 reads SGDLS; CDR2 reads YYNGEE. Filled out from reference TRBV9 and TRBJ2-1, the complete variable domain reads DSGVTQTPKHLITATGQRVTLRCSPRSGDLSVYWYQQSLDQGLQFLIQYYNGEERAKGNILERFSAQQFPDLHSELNLSSLELGDSALYFCASSTRLAYEQFFGPGTRLTVL.

The chain couples TRBV9 to TRBJ2-1; 7 bases match TRBD2. After removal of 4 bases from V and 8 bases from J, the junction contained 9 bases not matched to a gene. The length of the CDR3 is 14 residues. Per germline, CDR1 SGDLS and CDR2 YYNGEE. CDR3 DNA sequence: TGTGCCAGCAGCCAGCGGGGTACAAGGGATGAGCAGTTCTTC. The encoded protein is CASSQRGTRDEQFF.

The chain couples TRBV2 to TRBJ1-2; D is uncertain. Germline V gene sequence: CDR1 SNHLY, CDR2 FYNNEI. This CDR3 spans 13 amino acids. The germline V and J ends were trimmed by 4 bases and 8 bases, with 14 bases remaining between them. The CDR3 nucleotides read TGTGCCAGCAGTGTGATTTCTGGGAACGGCTACACCTTC. It translates to CASSVISGNGYTF.

This clone was seen a handful of times. The chain combines TRBV28 with TRBJ2-7; possibly TRBD2 for D (5 bases). Germline V gives CDR1 MDHEN, CDR2 SYDVKM. CDR3 size: 14 residues. With 1 base removed from V and 0 bases from J, the gap between germline ends came to 7 bases. Here the CDR3 DNA reads TGTGCCAGCAGTTTATCGGGGAGCTCCTACGAGCAGTACTTC. Its protein product is CASSLSGSSYEQYF.